This T cell receptor (beta chain) was sequenced during a study of T cell repertoires in cytomegalovirus infection. Background on the study: It can be stated that public TCR beta signatures indicated CMV infection as well as a matching HLA type. Notes on the study in general: Predominance within the ex vivo response was attributable to HLA-C-restricted CMV-specific TCR beta clonotypes.

Details on this clonotype: No antigen is known for it.

This CDR3 spans 15 amino acids. The J segment lost 4 bases and the V segment lost 5 bases, leaving 7 bases of the junction unmatched. Germline V gene data show CDR1 as SGHVS and CDR2 as FNYEAQ. TCRdb re-derived calls from the reads in MiXCR, one entry per CDR3 protein. The sample lists 600,000 to 800,000 distinct CDR3 sequences, approximately 24% occurring once. Specimen: CD8+ T cells from PBMCs. The chain recombines TRBV7-6 with TRBJ2-3, with 9 bases matching TRBD2. The clonotype comes from a human donor in good health (CMV status not recorded). Some clones in this sample may be carry-over from other donors' samples. CDR3 sequence: CASSPSGGSADTQYF. The CDR3 DNA sequence: TGTGCCAGCAGCCCAAGCGGGGGGAGCGCAGATACGCAGTATTTT.